These T cell receptor beta chains were read from a single sample in a study of technical replicates of blood from a few donors. Measured with immunoSEQ multiplex PCR; TCRdb has only the in-frame clones, and not every one. Of about 63,000 clones listed, approximately 86% were seen once; the top ten hold 5% to 6.5%. The sequenced sample was PBMCs. These receptor sequences come from a human donor in good health. Some clones in this sample may be carry-over from other donors' samples. Both conserved end residues are part of each CDR3. A D gene is named only where the DNA matches it firmly. The listing skips clone size in some rows; elsewhere it reads once, few, many or a size class.

-,TRBJ2-3,TRBV7-9,-,CASSPASGYTDTQYF,TGTGCCAGCAGCCCAGCGAGCGGCTACACAGATACGCAGTATTTT
-,TRBJ1-5,TRBV2,-,CASSRQGQPQHF,TGTGCCAGCAGTCGACAAGGTCAGCCCCAGCATTTT
-,TRBJ1-2,TRBV29-1,-,CSVVLPGDYGYTF,TGCAGCGTTGTACTCCCCGGGGACTATGGCTACACCTTC
-,TRBJ2-1,TRBV5-6,TRBD1,CASSLWDRDLFF,TGTGCCAGCAGCTTGTGGGACAGGGACCTGTTCTTC
-,TRBJ2-3,TRBV2,TRBD2,CASSESLAGGANTQYF,TGTGCCAGCAGTGAATCCCTAGCGGGAGGGGCTAATACGCAGTATTTT
-,TRBJ2-2,TRBV7-8,-,CASSPNSPGTGELFF,TGTGCCAGCAGCCCGAACTCTCCAGGGACCGGGGAGCTGTTTTTT
-,TRBJ2-3,TRBV19,TRBD2,CASSTSGRPDTQYF,TGTGCCAGTAGTACTAGCGGGAGACCAGATACGCAGTATTTT
-,TRBJ2-1,TRBV2,TRBD1,CASRKPFRDSRLF,TGTGCCAGCAGAAAGCCATTCCGGGACAGCCGCCTCTTC
-,TRBJ2-5,TRBV7-2,TRBD2,CASSQGAGVVETQYF,TGTGCCAGCAGCCAGGGAGCGGGAGTGGTTGAGACCCAGTACTTC
-,TRBJ2-1,TRBV7-9,TRBD2,CASSPIPSLRLALYNEQFF,TGTGCCAGCAGCCCGATCCCCTCCCTCCGACTAGCGCTCTACAATGAGCAGTTCTTC
-,TRBJ2-5,TRBV11-2,-,CASSPLRQAQYF,TGTGCCAGCAGCCCATTACGGCAGGCCCAGTACTTC
few,TRBJ1-1,TRBV13,TRBD1,CASSQDRDSEAFF,TGTGCCAGCAGCCAGGACAGGGACTCTGAAGCTTTCTTT
few,TRBJ1-2,TRBV9,-,CASSPELAPGGYTF,TGTGCCAGCAGCCCAGAACTGGCTCCGGGAGGCTACACCTTC
once,TRBJ2-3,TRBV29-1,-,CSVPLGVRTDTQYF,TGCAGCGTCCCCCTCGGGGTTCGCACAGATACGCAGTATTTT
-,TRBJ2-3,TRBV5-4,-,CASSLGQTDTQYF,TGTGCCAGCAGCCTAGGACAGACAGATACGCAGTATTTT
-,TRBJ1-4,TRBV5-8,-,CASSPFNGKLFF,TGTGCCAGCAGCCCGTTCAACGGAAAACTGTTTTTT
-,TRBJ1-4,TRBV4-1,-,CASSQDRWGPLIGGELFF,TGCGCCAGCAGCCAAGATCGGTGGGGGCCCCTGATCGGCGGAGAACTGTTTTTT
-,TRBJ2-7,TRBV15,-,CATSRDQGRYEQYF,TGTGCCACCAGCAGAGATCAGGGGCGGTACGAGCAGTACTTC
-,TRBJ2-3,TRBV7-3,TRBD2,CASRLAGNTDTQYF,TGTGCCAGCAGGCTAGCGGGGAACACAGATACGCAGTATTTT
-,TRBJ2-5,TRBV18,TRBD2,CASSHGLAGAQETQYF,TGTGCCAGCTCACACGGACTAGCGGGGGCCCAAGAGACCCAGTACTTC
-,TRBJ2-3,TRBV6-5,TRBD1,CASSSPTGRPDTQYF,TGTGCCAGCAGTTCCCCGACAGGGCGGCCAGATACGCAGTATTTT
-,TRBJ2-4,TRBV11-2,-,CASSSSWGLAKNIQYF,TGTGCCAGCAGCTCTAGCTGGGGACTAGCCAAAAACATTCAGTACTTC
-,TRBJ2-5,TRBV7-9,-,CASSLVQGALAGIKETQYF,TGTGCCAGCAGCTTAGTCCAGGGGGCCCTAGCGGGAATAAAAGAGACCCAGTACTTC
-,TRBJ2-2,TRBV4-2,TRBD2,CASSQGGSTGELFF,TGTGCCAGCAGCCAAGGCGGGAGCACCGGGGAGCTGTTTTTT
-,TRBJ2-2,TRBV7-3,TRBD2,CASSSGTNPGELFF,TGTGCCAGCAGCTCCGGGACTAACCCCGGGGAGCTGTTTTTT
-,TRBJ1-3,TRBV6-5,TRBD1,CASSMPGTGGNTIYF,TGTGCCAGCAGTATGCCCGGGACAGGAGGAAACACCATATATTTT
-,TRBJ1-1,TRBV30,-,CAWSGPRAMNTEAFF,TGTGCCTGGAGCGGTCCCAGGGCTATGAACACTGAAGCTTTCTTT
-,TRBJ1-1,TRBV29-1,-,CSVDAPEWTEAFF,TGCAGCGTTGACGCGCCGGAGTGGACTGAAGCTTTCTTT
-,TRBJ2-3,TRBV19,TRBD2,CASSRTGDGAGGGNTQYF,TGTGCCAGTAGTCGGACCGGGGATGGAGCGGGGGGTGGAAATACGCAGTATTTT
-,TRBJ1-2,TRBV27,-,CASSLSAGRYGYTF,TGTGCCAGCAGTTTATCGGCGGGGCGCTATGGCTACACCTTC
-,TRBJ1-2,TRBV18,TRBD1,CASSPSPGQGHGYTF,TGTGCCAGCTCACCATCACCGGGACAGGGGCATGGCTACACCTTC